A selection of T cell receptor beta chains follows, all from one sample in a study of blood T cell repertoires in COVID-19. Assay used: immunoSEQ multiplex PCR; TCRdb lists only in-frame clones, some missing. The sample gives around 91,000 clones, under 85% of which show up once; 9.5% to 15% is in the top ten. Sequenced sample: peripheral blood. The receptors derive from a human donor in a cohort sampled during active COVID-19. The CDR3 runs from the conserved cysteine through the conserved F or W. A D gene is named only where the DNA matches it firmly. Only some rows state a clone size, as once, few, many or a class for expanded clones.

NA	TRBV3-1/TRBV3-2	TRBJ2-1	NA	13	TGTGCCAGCAGCCAAGATCGGCGGGGTGAGCAGTTCTTC	CASSQDRRGEQFF
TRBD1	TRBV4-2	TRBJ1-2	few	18	TGTGCCAGCAGCCAAGATTTAGGGGGCGAAATTCAATACTATGGCTACACCTTC	CASSQDLGGEIQYYGYTF
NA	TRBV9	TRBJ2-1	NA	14	TGTGCCAGCAGCGTAGCTAACAGTCACAATGAGCAGTTCTTC	CASSVANSHNEQFF
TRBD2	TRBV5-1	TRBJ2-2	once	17	TGCGCCAGCAGCCTGGACGTAGCGGGAGGCCCCACCGGGGAGCTGTTTTTT	CASSLDVAGGPTGELFF
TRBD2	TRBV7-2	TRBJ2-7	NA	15	TGTGCCAGCAGCTCCACTAGCGGGAGCCCCTACGAGCAGTACTTC	CASSSTSGSPYEQYF
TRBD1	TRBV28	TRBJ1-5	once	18	TGTGCCAGCAGTTTGACGGGACAGGGGGCGGTGGGCAATCAGCCCCAGCATTTT	CASSLTGQGAVGNQPQHF
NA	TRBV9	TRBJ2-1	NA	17	TGTGCCAGCAGCGTAGAAAAGGAACGAGGGTATCTCAATGAGCAGTTCTTC	CASSVEKERGYLNEQFF
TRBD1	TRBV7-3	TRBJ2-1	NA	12	TGTGCCAGCAGCCGACAGGGGAATGAGCAGTTCTTC	CASSRQGNEQFF
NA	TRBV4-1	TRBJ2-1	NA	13	TGCGCCAGCAGCCAACGGGGTAGGGATGAGCAGTTCTTC	CASSQRGRDEQFF
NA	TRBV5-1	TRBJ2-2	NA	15	TGCGCCAGCAGCTTGTGGCAGGGCAACACCGGGGAGCTGTTTTTT	CASSLWQGNTGELFF
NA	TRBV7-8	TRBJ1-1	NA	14	TGTGCCAGCAGCTTAGCGCCCCCTGGCTCTGAAGCTTTCTTT	CASSLAPPGSEAFF
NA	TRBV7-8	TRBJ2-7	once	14	TGTGCCAGCAGCCCCGGGACAAATGCCTACGAGCAGTACTTC	CASSPGTNAYEQYF
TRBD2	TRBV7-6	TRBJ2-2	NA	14	TGTGCCACCGCTAGCGGGGGGGCGACCGGGGAGCTGTTTTTT	CATASGGATGELFF
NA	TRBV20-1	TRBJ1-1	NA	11	TGCAGTACTTCCAGGGGTGTCTCGGCTTTCTTT	CSTSRGVSAFF
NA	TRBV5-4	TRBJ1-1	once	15	TGTGCCAGCAGCTTGGCCGAAGGGGCTAACACTGAAGCTTTCTTT	CASSLAEGANTEAFF
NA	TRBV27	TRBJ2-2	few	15	TGTGCCAGCAGGCGAGGGGGTTTCAACACCGGGGAGCTGTTTTTT	CASRRGGFNTGELFF
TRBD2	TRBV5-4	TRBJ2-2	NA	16	TGTGCCAGCAGCTTGAGTAGCGGGAGGAACACCGGGGAGCTGTTTTTT	CASSLSSGRNTGELFF
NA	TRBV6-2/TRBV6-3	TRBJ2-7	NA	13	TGTGCCAGCAGTTACGGGGCAGGGCTCGAGCAGTACTTC	CASSYGAGLEQYF
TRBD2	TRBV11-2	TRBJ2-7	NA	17	TGTGCCAGCAGCTTAGACGTTCTAACGGGACTAGTTGGTGAGCAGTACTTC	CASSLDVLTGLVGEQYF
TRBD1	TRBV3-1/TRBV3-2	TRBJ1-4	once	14	TGTGCCAGCAGCCCTCGGACAGGTTTGGAAAAACTGTTTTTT	CASSPRTGLEKLFF
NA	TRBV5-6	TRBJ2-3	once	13	TGTGCCAGCAGCTTGGGCAGAACAGATACGCAGTATTTT	CASSLGRTDTQYF
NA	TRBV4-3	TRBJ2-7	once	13	TGCGCCAGCAGCCAAGATTGGCGGAGGGAGCAGTACTTC	CASSQDWRREQYF
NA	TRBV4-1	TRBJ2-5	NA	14	TGCGCCAGCAGCCAGGCGGCAGGGATAGAGACCCAGTACTTC	CASSQAAGIETQYF
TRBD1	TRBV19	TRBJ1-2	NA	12	TGTGCCAGTAAGTTACAGGGGGCTGGCTACACCTTC	CASKLQGAGYTF
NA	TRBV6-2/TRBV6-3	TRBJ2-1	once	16	TGTGCCAGCAGTCCCGACTCCCCCAGCTCCTACAATGAGCAGTTCTTC	CASSPDSPSSYNEQFF
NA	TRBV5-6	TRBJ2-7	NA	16	TGTGCCAGCAGCTCGTTACAGGGGACTGGGGGCGGCGAGCAGTACTTC	CASSSLQGTGGGEQYF
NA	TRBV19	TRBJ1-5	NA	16	TGTGCCAGTAGTCCCGGGGGTGGGGATCCAAGTCAGCCCCAGCATTTT	CASSPGGGDPSQPQHF
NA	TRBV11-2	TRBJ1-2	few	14	TGTGCCAGCAGCTTAGACAGAAATTCGCATGGCTACACCTTC	CASSLDRNSHGYTF
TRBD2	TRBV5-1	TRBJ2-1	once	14	TGCGCCAGCAGCTGGACTAGCGGCTACAATGAGCAGTTCTTC	CASSWTSGYNEQFF
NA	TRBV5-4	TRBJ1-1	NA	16	TGTGCCAGCAGCTCACTCACAGGGATCATGAACACTGAAGCTTTCTTT	CASSSLTGIMNTEAFF
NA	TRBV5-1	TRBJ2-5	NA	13	TGCGCCAGCAGCCAGGACAGAGAAGAGACCCAGTACTTC	CASSQDREETQYF
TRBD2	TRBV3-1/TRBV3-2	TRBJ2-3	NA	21	TGTGCCAGCAGCCAAGAAACAGGGGGTGGAGGACTAGCGGGAGATCCGGATACGCAGTATTTT	CASSQETGGGGLAGDPDTQYF
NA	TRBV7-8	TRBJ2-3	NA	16	TGTGCCAGCAGCTTAGTGACTGGACAGCATACAGATACGCAGTATTTT	CASSLVTGQHTDTQYF
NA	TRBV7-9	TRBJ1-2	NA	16	TGTGCCAGCAGCCTAAATTCCGGGATTCATAACTATGGCTACACCTTC	CASSLNSGIHNYGYTF
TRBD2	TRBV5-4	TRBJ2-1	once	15	TGTGCCAGCAGCTTGGAGCCTAGCGGGAGCAATGAGCAGTTCTTC	CASSLEPSGSNEQFF
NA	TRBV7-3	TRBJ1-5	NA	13	TGTGCCAGCAGCTTAACGCCAGGGCAGCCCCAGCATTTT	CASSLTPGQPQHF
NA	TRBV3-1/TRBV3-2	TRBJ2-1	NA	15	TGTGCCAGCAGCCAATCACGTGGGCTATACAATGAGCAGTTCTTC	CASSQSRGLYNEQFF
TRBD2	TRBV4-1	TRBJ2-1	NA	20	TGCGCCAGCAGCCAATACAACGGCAGGGTTAGCGGGAGGGGGTACAATGAGCAGTTCTTC	CASSQYNGRVSGRGYNEQFF
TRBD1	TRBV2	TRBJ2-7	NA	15	TGTGCCAGCAGTGAAGGGACAGGGAGCTCCTACGAGCAGTACTTC	CASSEGTGSSYEQYF